These T cell receptor beta chains were read from a single sample in a study of shared clonotypes between healthy human individuals. Repertoires were generated with immunoSEQ multiplex PCR, while TCRdb's copy carries only in-frame clones and drops some. The sample includes under 2,500,000 clones, roughly 95% of them seen just once. What was sequenced was naive CD4+ T cells sorted from blood. The origin of the receptors is a man between 18 and 35 years old in good health. Each CDR3 is given with its conserved first and last residue. D genes are given only for firm matches. Not all rows give a size; the values are once, few, many and, for expanded clones, a class.

>14|once|TRBV9|-|TRBJ1-1
CASSVDGGDTEAFF
TGTGCCAGCAGCGTAGATGGGGGGGACACTGAAGCTTTCTTT
>16|-|TRBV5-5|-|TRBJ2-7
CASSLAWDPSSYEQYF
TGTGCCAGCAGCTTGGCCTGGGACCCTAGCTCCTACGAGCAGTACTTC
>16|-|TRBV4-3|-|TRBJ1-5
CASSQEIAGSRQPQHF
TGCGCCAGCAGCCAAGAGATTGCAGGAAGCAGACAGCCCCAGCATTTT
>14|-|TRBV6-6|-|TRBJ2-3
CASSYSSATDTQYF
TGTGCCAGCAGTTACTCCAGTGCCACAGATACGCAGTATTTT
>16|-|TRBV7-3|TRBD2|TRBJ2-3
CASSATGTSGGDTQYF
TGTGCCAGCAGCGCCACAGGAACTAGCGGGGGAGATACGCAGTATTTT
>16|-|TRBV9|-|TRBJ2-2
CASSVAATVNTGELFF
TGTGCCAGCAGCGTAGCCGCGACGGTGAACACCGGGGAGCTGTTTTTT
>15|-|TRBV5-1|-|TRBJ2-3
CASSLGRAATDTQYF
TGCGCCAGCAGTTTGGGCAGGGCGGCAACAGATACGCAGTATTTT
>14|once|TRBV30|TRBD1|TRBJ1-1
CAWTRQGAITEAFF
TGTGCCTGGACTCGACAGGGGGCGATCACTGAAGCTTTCTTT
>14|-|TRBV5-4|-|TRBJ1-1
CASSPNRENTEAFF
TGTGCCAGCAGCCCGAACCGGGAGAACACTGAAGCTTTCTTT
>17|-|TRBV2|-|TRBJ1-4
CASSDGSLAATNEKLFF
TGTGCCAGCAGTGACGGCAGCCTAGCCGCAACTAATGAAAAACTGTTTTTT
>15|-|TRBV6-5|-|TRBJ1-1
CASSYSGAGSTEAFF
TGTGCCAGCAGTTACTCCGGGGCAGGTAGCACTGAAGCTTTCTTT
>16|-|TRBV12-5|TRBD1|TRBJ1-5
CASGLAPRGPDQPQHF
TGTGCTAGTGGTTTGGCCCCCAGGGGGCCGGATCAGCCCCAGCATTTT
>16|-|TRBV4-1|-|TRBJ1-2
CASSQDRYSGINGYTF
TGCGCCAGCAGCCAAGATCGCTACTCAGGGATAAATGGCTACACCTTC
>13|-|TRBV10-3|-|TRBJ2-5
CAGGGGAQETQYF
TGTGCCGGAGGCGGCGGGGCGCAGGAGACCCAGTACTTC
>15|-|TRBV5-4|-|TRBJ1-1
CASSNQGLLITEAFF
TGTGCCAGCAGCAATCAGGGGTTATTGATCACTGAAGCTTTCTTT
>15|-|TRBV9|-|TRBJ2-7
CASSVGQESFGEQYF
TGTGCCAGCAGCGTAGGCCAGGAGTCCTTCGGCGAGCAGTACTTC
>14|-|TRBV7-9|-|TRBJ1-1
CASSSRTVNTEAFF
TGTGCCAGCAGCTCCCGGACGGTAAACACTGAAGCTTTCTTT
>14|-|TRBV5-1|-|TRBJ2-5
CASGGGGPQETQYF
TGCGCCAGCGGAGGCGGAGGGCCCCAAGAGACCCAGTACTTC
>11|-|TRBV6-5|-|TRBJ2-4
CASSQRDIQYF
TGTGCCAGCAGTCAACGGGACATTCAGTACTTC
>16|-|TRBV30|TRBD2|TRBJ2-1
CAWSARGGSSYNEQFF
TGTGCCTGGAGTGCCCGGGGGGGGAGCTCCTACAATGAGCAGTTCTTC
>14|-|TRBV7-8|TRBD2|TRBJ2-2
CASSLSGGNGELFF
TGTGCCAGCAGCCTTAGCGGGGGTAACGGGGAGCTGTTTTTT
>17|-|TRBV7-2|-|TRBJ1-1
CASSLGLRRGWNTEAFF
TGTGCCAGCAGCTTAGGGCTCAGGCGGGGCTGGAACACTGAAGCTTTCTTT
>13|-|TRBV2|-|TRBJ1-1
CASRGTLNTEAFF
TGTGCCAGCAGGGGGACGTTGAACACTGAAGCTTTCTTT
>15|-|TRBV5-1|TRBD2|TRBJ2-3
CASSFSGLAADTQYF
TGCGCCAGCAGCTTTTCTGGACTAGCAGCGGATACGCAGTATTTT
>16|few|TRBV30|TRBD1|TRBJ1-6
CAWSAIRDSYNSPLHF
TGTGCCTGGAGTGCAATAAGGGACAGCTATAATTCACCCCTCCACTTT
>14|-|TRBV7-2|TRBD1|TRBJ1-4
CASSSGQGGEKLFF
TGTGCCAGCAGCTCCGGACAGGGTGGTGAAAAACTGTTTTTT
>16|-|TRBV27|-|TRBJ2-5
CASSSPRDIGGETQYF
TGTGCCAGCAGTTCCCCCCGGGACATCGGTGGAGAGACCCAGTACTTC
>15|-|TRBV10-3|-|TRBJ2-1
CAIRSFSSPYNEQFF
TGTGCCATCAGGTCCTTTTCTAGTCCCTACAATGAGCAGTTCTTC
>12|-|TRBV10-3|-|TRBJ2-2
CAISDPDGELFF
TGTGCCATCAGTGATCCGGACGGGGAGCTGTTTTTT
>14|-|TRBV19|-|TRBJ1-4
CASSVDRWDEKLFF
TGTGCCAGTAGTGTCGACCGGTGGGATGAAAAACTGTTTTTT
>13|once|TRBV7-9|TRBD1|TRBJ1-1
CASNQGGSTEAFF
TGTGCCAGCAACCAGGGGGGGAGTACTGAAGCTTTCTTT
>15|-|TRBV30|-|TRBJ1-2
CAWGGRRLSIYGYTF
TGTGCCTGGGGGGGACGCAGGCTCTCTATCTATGGCTACACCTTC
>14|-|TRBV6-1|-|TRBJ1-5
CASSGQISNQPQHF
TGTGCCAGCAGTGGACAGATTAGCAATCAGCCCCAGCATTTT
>11|-|TRBV20-1|-|TRBJ1-2
CSAPQGNGYTF
TGCAGTGCTCCCCAAGGCAATGGCTACACCTTC
>14|-|TRBV27|-|TRBJ2-2
CASSLFRDPGELFF
TGTGCCAGCAGTTTGTTCAGGGATCCCGGGGAGCTGTTTTTT
>14|-|TRBV18|TRBD1|TRBJ1-1
CASSTNGQGTEAFF
TGTGCCAGCTCAACAAACGGACAGGGGACTGAAGCTTTCTTT
>16|-|TRBV5-1|-|TRBJ2-5
CASSSSPGAGGETQYF
TGCGCCAGCAGCTCTTCCCCGGGGGCCGGGGGGGAGACCCAGTACTTC
>13|-|TRBV10-1|-|TRBJ2-2
CASSESDTGELFF
TGCGCCAGCAGTGAGTCGGACACCGGGGAGCTGTTTTTT
>14|-|TRBV18|TRBD2|TRBJ2-7
CASSPGTSAYEQYF
TGTGCCAGCTCACCAGGGACTAGCGCCTACGAGCAGTACTTC
>17|-|TRBV28|-|TRBJ1-3
CASSAPLGKLSGNTIYF
TGTGCCAGCAGTGCCCCTCTCGGAAAACTCTCTGGAAACACCATATATTTT
>13|-|TRBV6-6|-|TRBJ2-1
CASSLDNYNEQFF
TGTGCCAGCAGTCTAGACAACTACAATGAGCAGTTCTTC
>13|-|TRBV19|TRBD1|TRBJ1-1
CASRLDRDTEAFF
TGTGCCAGTAGACTGGACAGGGACACTGAAGCTTTCTTT
>14|-|TRBV5-1|-|TRBJ2-6
CASSLESGANVLTF
TGCGCCAGCAGCTTGGAGTCTGGGGCCAACGTCCTGACTTTC
>15|-|TRBV9|TRBD2|TRBJ2-3
CASSGGLAAFDTQYF
TGTGCCAGCAGCGGTGGACTAGCGGCATTCGATACGCAGTATTTT
>14|-|TRBV18|-|TRBJ1-2
CASSVGNGNYGYTF
TGTGCCAGCTCAGTAGGCAACGGAAACTATGGCTACACCTTC
>17|-|TRBV9|TRBD1|TRBJ1-1
CASSPTGQGDWNTEAFF
TGTGCCAGCAGCCCGACCGGACAGGGAGATTGGAACACTGAAGCTTTCTTT
>14|-|TRBV7-9|-|TRBJ2-2
CASSLAANTGELFF
TGTGCCAGCAGCTTGGCAGCGAACACCGGGGAGCTGTTTTTT
>17|-|TRBV9|-|TRBJ2-6
CASSPLDSGSGANVLTF
TGTGCCAGCAGCCCCTTGGACAGCGGCTCTGGGGCCAACGTCCTGACTTTC
>14|-|TRBV2|-|TRBJ1-5
CASSENQGSQPQHF
TGTGCCAGCAGTGAAAATCAGGGAAGTCAGCCCCAGCATTTT
>14|-|TRBV7-2|-|TRBJ2-7
CASSPKTAFYEQYF
TGTGCCAGCAGCCCCAAGACGGCATTCTACGAGCAGTACTTC
>14|-|TRBV6-1|-|TRBJ1-5
CASTARGGNQPQHF
TGTGCCAGCACTGCAAGGGGTGGCAATCAGCCCCAGCATTTT